Below, 27 T cell receptor beta chains from the same sample are listed, as sequenced in a study of shared clonotypes between healthy human individuals. Produced via immunoSEQ multiplex PCR; TCRdb's table is partial and in-frame only. Among almost 750,000 clones listed, 55% to 75% were seen once. Sequenced sample: memory CD4+ T cells sorted from blood. Stated subset: CD45RA-negative fraction. These receptors were obtained from a woman in her thirties in good health.

This clone came up once. J is TRBJ2-5 and V is TRBV4-1; 10 nucleotides line up with TRBD2. The CDR3 consists of 14 residues. Losses at the gene ends were 4 bases for V and 4 bases for J; bases not matched to a gene: 3. The germline V gene encodes CDR1 MGHRA and CDR2 YSYEKL. The CDR3 coding sequence is TGCGCCAGCAGCCGAATAGCGGGAGGAGAGACCCAGTACTTC. Translated, it gives CASSRIAGGETQYF.

This rearrangement joins TRBV19 to TRBJ1-2, with D possibly being TRBD1 (6 bases). Trimming removed 6 bases from V and 5 bases from J, with 19 bases in between. The CDR3 is made up of 15 amino acids. Germline V gene lookup returns CDR1 LNHDA and CDR2 SQIVND (reference sequence). The CDR3 here is CASSQMARQAYGYTF. The DNA of the CDR3 is TGTGCCAGTAGCCAAATGGCACGACAGGCATATGGCTACACCTTC.

This clone has a handful of counts. The chain uses TRBV27 and TRBJ2-6; the D gene is possibly TRBD1 (6 bases). The CDR3 totals 15 residues. Per germline, CDR1 MNHEY and CDR2 SMNVEV (reference sequence). V lost 5 bases, J lost 4 bases, and 12 bases lay in between. CDR3 coding DNA: TGTGCCAGCAGTGGCAGGGGAACCGGGGCCAACGTCCTGACTTTC. Encoded protein: CASSGRGTGANVLTF.

The genes are TRBV2 and TRBJ1-2; D remains ambiguous. The CDR3 sequence is 14 residues long. Trimming took off 8 bases at V and 5 bases at J, with 18 bases between the two ends. Germline CDR1 SNHLY, CDR2 FYNNEI. The CDR3 is CASVRDATWYGYTF. CDR3 nucleotides: TGTGCCAGCGTCCGCGACGCGACATGGTATGGCTACACCTTC.

The chain is built from TRBV11-3 and TRBJ2-5, with D possibly matching TRBD1 (7 bases). Trimming shortened V by 4 bases and J by 1 base, and 19 bases separated the two germline ends. Germline V gene data show CDR1 as SGHNT and CDR2 as YENEEA. The CDR3 sequence is 17 residues long. CDR3: CASSSLSGGGTQETQYF. The DNA of the CDR3 is TGTGCCAGCAGCTCCCTTAGCGGAGGGGGCACCCAAGAGACCCAGTACTTC.

The chain links TRBV7-9 to TRBJ2-3; a possible D gene is TRBD1 (6 bases). Germline V gives CDR1 SEHNR, CDR2 FQNEAQ (reference sequence). The V and J ends lost 6 bases and 1 base respectively, with 8 bases between them. CDR3 length: 13 residues. The CDR3 coding sequence is TGTGCCAGCAGTTGGACAGGCACAGATACGCAGTATTTT. The encoded protein is CASSWTGTDTQYF.

V is TRBV27 and J is TRBJ2-7; TRBD1 matches 10 bases. Trimming cost V 6 bases and J 7 bases; bases outside gene matches: 9. Germline V lookup: CDR1 MNHEY, CDR2 SMNVEV (reference sequence). The CDR3 runs 14 residues. This chain's CDR3 is CASRGQGIGREQYF. CDR3 nucleotides: TGTGCCAGCAGGGGACAGGGGATCGGGCGGGAGCAGTACTTC.

This clone was detected only a few times. The chain has TRBV6-1 and TRBJ2-2; maybe TRBD1 (6 bases). The CDR3 spans 13 residues. Between the trimmed V and J ends, which lost 6 bases and 4 bases, there was a span of 9 bases. Germline loops: CDR1 MNHNS, CDR2 SASEGT. This CDR3 is CASRTTGTGELFF. CDR3 coding DNA: TGTGCCAGCAGGACGACAGGCACCGGGGAGCTGTTTTTT.

Remarks on this clone: Other DNA variants within this sample encode the same CDR3. The chain is built from TRBV5-1 and TRBJ2-7; D might be TRBD1 (6 bases). Germline V gene sequence: CDR1 SGHRS, CDR2 YFSETQ. Trimming removed 0 bases from V and 5 bases from J, with 9 bases in between. The CDR3 is made up of 13 amino acids. The CDR3 reads CASSLGYRDEQYF. The DNA for the CDR3 is TGCGCCAGCAGCTTGGGCTACAGGGACGAGCAGTACTTC.

The chain carries TRBV11-3 and TRBJ2-3; D not resolved. CDR3 length: 13 residues. The germline CDR1 and CDR2 sequences are SGHNT and YENEEA. Trimming shortened V by 1 base and J by 6 bases, and 8 bases separated the two germline ends. Here the CDR3 reads CASSLGSADTQYF. Written as DNA, the CDR3 is TGTGCCAGCAGCTTAGGTAGTGCCGATACGCAGTATTTT.

This clone came up a few times. The chain joins TRBV28 to TRBJ2-5; D is uncertain. This CDR3 has 10 residues. Trimming took 5 bases from V and 4 from J, leaving 2 bases between them. The germline CDR1 and CDR2 sequences are MDHEN and SYDVKM. CDR3: CASSRETQYF. DNA for the CDR3: TGTGCCAGCAGTCGAGAGACCCAGTACTTC.

The chain uses TRBV18 and TRBJ2-1; D is undetermined. This CDR3 has 13 amino acids. Deletions cut 11 bases from V and 15 bases from J, with 26 bases between. Germline V gene data show CDR1 as KGHSH and CDR2 as LQKENI. CDR3 region: CAATPDQTAGLFF. CDR3 bases: TGTGCCGCCACACCCGACCAGACGGCTGGTCTGTTCTTC.

This sequence joins TRBV19 and TRBJ2-3; 7 positions match TRBD2. CDR1 and CDR2 (germline): LNHDA, SQIVND (reference sequence). The CDR3 sequence is 17 residues long. V lost 3 bases and J lost 0; bases outside the gene matches: 9. CDR3 in amino acids: CASSMGRDYPSTDTQYF. The CDR3, as DNA: TGTGCCAGTAGTATGGGCCGGGACTACCCTAGCACAGATACGCAGTATTTT.

V gene TRBV29-1 combines with J gene TRBJ2-1; 7 bases align to TRBD2. Germline assignment: CDR1 SQVTM and CDR2 ANQGSEA. The junction had 15 bases not matched to a gene; V was cut back by 7 bases and J by 9 bases. This CDR3 is built from 14 residues. Here the CDR3 DNA reads TGCAGCGCCCAGCGGGGTCTGATGGGCGCTGAGCAGTTCTTC. Translated, it gives CSAQRGLMGAEQFF.

The V call is TRBV19, the J call TRBJ1-4, with 8 nucleotides matching TRBD1. The CDR3 consists of 15 residues. Germline values: CDR1 LNHDA, CDR2 SQIVND (reference sequence). V was pared by 4 bases and J by 5 bases, with 6 bases of the junction left unmatched. For the CDR3, the DNA is TGTGCCAGTAGTACTGGGGACAGGATAAATGAAAAACTGTTTTTT. The encoded protein is CASSTGDRINEKLFF. Full variable domain (outside the CDR3, taken from reference TRBV19 and TRBJ1-4): DGGITQSPKYLFRKEGQNVTLSCEQNLNHDAMYWYRQDPGQGLRLIYYSQIVNDFQKGDIAEGYSVSREKKESFPLTVTSAQKNPTAFYLCASSTGDRINEKLFFGSGTQLSVL.

The chain couples TRBV19 to TRBJ1-1; tentative D call: TRBD1 (6 bases). CDR1 LNHDA and CDR2 SQIVND come from the germline V gene (reference sequence). The CDR3 consists of 14 residues. Trimming cost V 3 bases and J 1 base, with 9 bases left between them. CDR3 protein: CASSIKDRNTEAFF. The CDR3 DNA follows: TGTGCCAGTAGTATCAAGGACAGGAACACTGAAGCTTTCTTT. Drawing the rest from reference TRBV19 and TRBJ1-1, the complete variable domain is DGGITQSPKYLFRKEGQNVTLSCEQNLNHDAMYWYRQDPGQGLRLIYYSQIVNDFQKGDIAEGYSVSREKKESFPLTVTSAQKNPTAFYLCASSIKDRNTEAFFGQGTRLTVV.

This chain connects TRBV30 to TRBJ2-7, with 8 bases matching TRBD2. The CDR3 is made up of 14 amino acids. Germline V gene data show CDR1 as GTSNPN and CDR2 as SVGIG (reference sequence). The junction had 11 bases not matched to a gene; V was cut back by 6 bases and J by 4 bases. The CDR3 region has the DNA TGTGCCTGTACAGGACCAGCGGGAGTTTACGAGCAGTACTTC. It translates to CACTGPAGVYEQYF. Variable domain in full (rest from reference TRBV30 and TRBJ2-7): SQTIHQWPATLVQPVGSPLSLECTVEGTSNPNLYWYRQAAGRGLQLLFYSVGIGQISSEVPQNLSASRPQDRQFILSSKKLLLSDSGFYLCACTGPAGVYEQYFGPGTRLTVT.

To note about this clone: The sample carries other DNA sequences with the same CDR3. V is TRBV5-1 and J is TRBJ1-1; D gene unclear. Germline loops: CDR1 SGHRS, CDR2 YFSETQ. CDR3 size: 14 residues. V lost 0 bases, J lost 2 bases, and 8 bases lay in between. The CDR3 protein is CASSLGTANTEAFF. CDR3 nucleotides: TGCGCCAGCAGCTTGGGTACAGCAAACACTGAAGCTTTCTTT.

On this clone: This same CDR3 is encoded by further DNA sequences in the sample. The rearrangement links TRBV7-2 to TRBJ1-1; 8 nucleotides match TRBD1. The CDR3 loop spans 14 amino acids. The V segment lost 4 bases and the J segment 2 bases; nucleotides outside the gene matches: 3. CDR1 and CDR2 from the germline V gene are SGHTA and FQGNSA. This CDR3 is CASSSQGGNTEAFF. CDR3 sequence (DNA): TGTGCCAGCAGCTCACAGGGGGGAAACACTGAAGCTTTCTTT.

CDR3 protein: CASKTGVDQPQHF. In DNA form, the CDR3 reads TGTGCCAGTAAGACAGGGGTGGATCAGCCCCAGCATTTT. The V and J genes are TRBV19 and TRBJ1-5; 8 bases agree with TRBD1. The CDR3 is 13 amino acids. The germline V gene encodes CDR1 LNHDA and CDR2 SQIVND (reference sequence). J was trimmed by 5 bases and V by 7 bases; bases with no gene match: 4.

This clone was counted once. The gene calls are TRBV7-8 and TRBJ1-2; TRBD1 agrees at 7 bases. Germline V lookup: CDR1 SGHVS, CDR2 FQNEAQ. The CDR3 is made up of 15 amino acids. V gave up 3 bases and J gave up 4 bases; unmatched junction bases: 8. CDR3 DNA: TGTGCCAGCAGCTTTGCCGGGACAGCGCTCTATGGCTACACCTTC. This encodes CASSFAGTALYGYTF.

The chain couples TRBV11-2 to TRBJ1-3; D may be TRBD1 (6 bases). The CDR3 has 16 residues. Germline CDR1 reads SGHAT; CDR2 reads FQNNGV. Trimming removed 4 bases at V and 1 base at J, with 14 bases between. CDR3 in DNA: TGTGCCAGCAGCTCACCGGGACACCATTCTGGAAACACCATATATTTT. This translates into CASSSPGHHSGNTIYF.

This sequence joins TRBV29-1 and TRBJ2-5; a possible D gene is TRBD1 (6 bases). Germline V gene lookup returns CDR1 SQVTM and CDR2 ANQGSEA. The CDR3 is 14 amino acids. Trimming took off 0 bases at V and 7 bases at J, with 15 bases between the two ends. The CDR3 bases are TGCAGCGTTGAAGATAGGGGACACCGGGCGACCCAGTACTTC. As protein: CSVEDRGHRATQYF.

CDR3 sequence reads: CASSLVGARDPANEQFF. The CDR3, as DNA: TGTGCCAGCAGCTTGGTAGGGGCTAGGGACCCTGCCAATGAGCAGTTCTTC. V is TRBV5-6 and J is TRBJ2-1; the D gene could be TRBD1 or TRBD2 (5 bases each). V shed 0 bases and J shed 6 bases, with 19 bases lying between them. CDR1 and CDR2 from the germline V gene are SGHDT and YYEEEE. The CDR3 covers 17 residues.

This chain connects TRBV14 to TRBJ2-7; no reliable D call. The CDR3 extends over 15 amino acids. Per the germline V gene, CDR1 is SGHDN and CDR2 is FVKESK. V was trimmed by 1 base and J by 6 bases, leaving 16 bases between them. The CDR3 reads CASSQVVALYSEQYF. The CDR3 bases are TGTGCCAGCAGCCAAGTGGTCGCTCTCTACTCCGAGCAGTACTTC.

The table lists this clone with a few counts. Mismatch with germline at one junction end may stem from a read error. The J gene is TRBJ1-4, the V gene TRBV28; D perhaps matches TRBD1 (6 bases). CDR3 size: 13 residues. The germline gives CDR1 MDHEN, CDR2 SYDVKM. The CDR3 loop is CASSAPDGQRLLF. CDR3 nucleotide sequence: TGTGCCAGCAGCGCCCCTGACGGACAGCGACTACTTTTT.

This chain uses TRBV11-3 with TRBJ2-1; 9 bases fit TRBD1. Germline CDR1 and CDR2: SGHNT and YENEEA. J gave up 7 bases and V 5 bases, and 9 bases lay outside the gene matches. This CDR3 region has 15 residues. Written as DNA, the CDR3 is TGTGCCAGCAGCCCCGGGACAGGGTTAGGGAATGAGCAGTTCTTC. It translates to CASSPGTGLGNEQFF.